These 19 T cell receptor beta chains came from one sample sequenced in a study of T-cell reconstitution after alpha-beta-depleted transplantation in children. Unique molecular identifiers were incorporated during preparation of the TCRbeta library. A single record per CDR3 protein comes from TCRdb applying MiXCR to the PCR reads. Counted here are roughly 500,000 distinct CDR3 sequences, 10% occurring once; the ten biggest clones make up 2%. Sequences were derived from PBMCs, sampled before TCRalphabeta/CD19-depleted stem cell transplant. These receptor sequences come from a child aged 2 to 15 with inherited bone marrow failure, due to receive a stem cell transplant.

This clonotype was detected a few times. The gene calls are TRBV7-6 and TRBJ1-5; no clear D. The ends were cut back, 2 bases at V and 1 base at J, with 9 bases in the middle. The CDR3 spans 15 residues. CDR1 is SGHVS, CDR2 FNYEAQ, per germline. CDR3 sequence: CASSLLLGSNQPQHF. The CDR3 DNA is TGTGCCAGCAGCTTATTGCTGGGAAGCAATCAGCCCCAGCATTTT. The complete variable domain, with remaining parts taken from reference TRBV7-6 and TRBJ1-5, reads GAGVSQSPRYKVTKRGQDVALRCDPISGHVSLYWYRQALGQGPEFLTYFNYEAQQDKSGLPNDRFSAERPEGSISTLTIQRTEQRDSAMYRCASSLLLGSNQPQHFGDGTRLSIL.

This clonotype appeared many times. This CDR3 is CASSSTRDRPYEQYF. The CDR3, as DNA: TGTGCCAGCAGTTCGACTCGGGACAGGCCCTACGAGCAGTACTTC. This chain connects TRBV12-3 or TRBV12-4 to TRBJ2-7, with 8 bases matching TRBD1. The junction had 7 bases not matched to a gene; V was cut back by 4 bases and J by 2 bases. The CDR3 covers 15 residues.

This clonotype was counted ten times or more. V and J are TRBV5-4 and TRBJ2-3, with D perhaps TRBD2 (6 bases). Trimming took 7 bases from V and 1 from J, leaving 13 bases between them. The length of the CDR3 is 14 residues. In germline, CDR1 is SGHNT, CDR2 YYREEE (reference sequence). The CDR3 region is CASRGGQGTDTQYF. The CDR3 DNA reads as TGTGCCAGCCGGGGAGGCCAGGGCACAGATACGCAGTATTTT.

With respect to this clonotype: A read error may be the cause here, since a much bigger clone is one base away. V gene TRBV3-1 combines with J gene TRBJ2-3; 7 bases line up with TRBD1. This CDR3 is built from 20 residues. V dropped 4 bases and J dropped 1; count of bases not matched to a gene: 20. Germline V gives CDR1 LGHDT, CDR2 YNNKEL (reference sequence). The CDR3 DNA is TGTGCCAGCAGCCGGATCGGGTCTTATAACACTGGGACAGGCACAGATACGCAGTATTTT. Amino acids: CASSRIGSYNTGTGTDTQYF.

This clonotype has a count of ten or more. Compared with germline, one end of the junction differs, possibly owing to a read error. This chain uses TRBV7-2 with TRBJ1-2, with unresolved D. The CDR3 has 15 amino acids. In germline, CDR1 is SGHTA, CDR2 FQGNSA. CDR3 sequence (DNA): TGTGCCAGCAGCTTAGTAGTAGGGTTGGACTATGGCTACACCTTT. Amino acid sequence: CASSLVVGLDYGYTF.

J is TRBJ2-2 and V is TRBV6-5; D remains ambiguous. The CDR3 sequence is 13 residues long. The V gene's germline CDR1 is MNHEY and CDR2 SVGAGI. With 6 bases removed from V and 5 bases from J, the gap between germline ends came to 10 bases. CDR3 in amino acids: CASSPVLTGELFF. The CDR3 DNA follows: TGTGCCAGCAGCCCAGTACTGACCGGGGAGCTGTTTTTT.

This clonotype was observed at least ten times. The V call is TRBV29-1, the J call TRBJ2-1; weak D call: TRBD2 (7 bases). Germline CDR1 SQVTM, CDR2 ANQGSEA. The CDR3 is made up of 16 amino acids. V lost 3 bases and J 7 bases, leaving 22 bases between the germline ends. This chain's CDR3 is CSVESWGREPGNEQFF. The CDR3 nucleotides read TGCAGCGTTGAGAGCTGGGGGCGGGAGCCGGGTAATGAGCAGTTCTTC.

This clonotype was seen many times. The chain carries TRBV5-1 and TRBJ2-1; a possible D gene is TRBD1 (7 bases). Trimming shortened V by 0 bases and J by 0 bases, and 10 bases separated the two germline ends. Germline CDR1 SGHRS, CDR2 YFSETQ. The CDR3 is 16 residues long. The CDR3 DNA follows: TGCGCCAGCAGCTTGGGGGGGGACAGCTCCTACAATGAGCAGTTCTTC. It specifies CASSLGGDSSYNEQFF.

This clonotype was picked up many times. V and J are TRBV20-1 and TRBJ2-7; D possibly corresponds to TRBD1 (6 bases). Germline V lookup: CDR1 DFQATT, CDR2 SNEGSKA (reference sequence). This CDR3 has 13 residues. The CDR3 nucleotides read TGCAGGGGTGAAGAGGACAGAACCTACGAGCAGTACTTC. Its translation is CRGEEDRTYEQYF.

This clonotype was recorded at least ten times. The rearrangement uses TRBV20-1 and TRBJ2-5, with TRBD1 as a possible D gene (5 bases). V was pared by 0 bases and J by 4 bases, with 18 bases between. Germline V CDR1 and CDR2: DFQATT, SNEGSKA (reference sequence). The CDR3 sequence is 16 residues long. CDR3 sequence (DNA): TGCAGTGCTAGAGATCCTGGGCAGGGTATGCGAGAGACCCAGTACTTC. It encodes CSARDPGQGMRETQYF.

V gene TRBV20-1 combines with J gene TRBJ2-3; maybe TRBD2 (5 bases). V was clipped by 0 bases and J by 1 base, with 20 bases between them. Germline CDR1 is DFQATT and CDR2 is SNEGSKA (reference sequence). The CDR3 is 18 amino acids. The CDR3 sequence is CSARESPLGLAGTDTQYF. CDR3 sequence (DNA): TGCAGTGCTAGAGAGAGCCCACTCGGACTGGCTGGCACAGATACGCAGTATTTT.

This clonotype was observed a handful of times. The chain combines TRBV9 with TRBJ2-5; the D gene is possibly TRBD1 (6 bases). V lost 3 bases and J lost 4, with 19 bases in between. The CDR3 totals 16 residues. Per the germline V gene, CDR1 is SGDLS and CDR2 is YYNGEE. This chain's CDR3 is CASSASPGVRGETQYF. CDR3 DNA: TGTGCCAGCAGCGCCTCCCCAGGGGTAAGGGGAGAGACCCAGTACTTC. The full variable domain, with the rest looked up from reference TRBV9 and TRBJ2-5, is DSGVTQTPKHLITATGQRVTLRCSPRSGDLSVYWYQQSLDQGLQFLIQYYNGEERAKGNILERFSAQQFPDLHSELNLSSLELGDSALYFCASSASPGVRGETQYFGPGTRLLVL.

With respect to this clonotype: A much larger clone sits a single nucleotide away, making a read error possible. The CDR3 spells CASSLGGQATDTQYF. CDR3 bases: TGTGCCAGCAGCTTGGGGGGACAGGCGACAGATACGCAGTATTTT. The rearrangement links TRBV5-6 to TRBJ2-3; 8 bases fit TRBD1. V gave up 0 bases and J gave up 3 bases; unmatched junction bases: 3. Germline V gives CDR1 SGHDT, CDR2 YYEEEE. CDR3 length equals 15 residues.

This clonotype was detected ten times or more. V gene TRBV4-2 combines with J gene TRBJ2-6; 10 bases align to TRBD1. With 3 bases clipped from V and 4 bases from J, the junction kept 9 bases outside the gene matches. Germline values: CDR1 LGHNA, CDR2 YNFKEQ. The CDR3 covers 18 residues. CDR3: CASSQSGTGASGANVLTF. The CDR3 nucleotides are TGTGCCAGCAGCCAGTCGGGGACAGGGGCCTCCGGGGCCAACGTCCTGACTTTC.

There are many counts of this clonotype. V usage is TRBV9 and J usage is TRBJ2-1; 9 bases line up with TRBD2. CDR3 length equals 15 residues. The germline gives CDR1 SGDLS, CDR2 YYNGEE. Trimming took 0 bases from V and 6 from J; bases not matched to a gene: 4. The CDR3, as DNA: TGTGCCAGCAGCGTAGGGGCGGGAGGGGGCAATGAGCAGTTCTTC. It translates to CASSVGAGGGNEQFF. Full variable domain (missing parts from reference TRBV9 and TRBJ2-1): DSGVTQTPKHLITATGQRVTLRCSPRSGDLSVYWYQQSLDQGLQFLIQYYNGEERAKGNILERFSAQQFPDLHSELNLSSLELGDSALYFCASSVGAGGGNEQFFGPGTRLTVL.

This clonotype was detected many times. The J gene is TRBJ2-7, the V gene TRBV12-3 or TRBV12-4; 8 nucleotides match TRBD1. The junction had 21 bases not matched to a gene; V was cut back by 3 bases and J by 2 bases. CDR3 length: 20 amino acids. CDR3 sequence (DNA): TGTGCCAGCAGTTTGGTCTTCGAGGGACAGGCGTCTACAGGGCCCTACGAGCAGTACTTC. Protein sequence: CASSLVFEGQASTGPYEQYF.

There are many counts of this clonotype. The CDR3 nucleotides read TGTGCCAGCAGTCCGGGACAGGGTGCGAGTTCACCCCTCCACTTT. This sequence encodes CASSPGQGASSPLHF. This rearrangement joins TRBV27 to TRBJ1-6; the match to TRBD1 covers 9 bases. CDR3 length equals 15 residues. Germline trimming cut 5 bases from V and 9 bases from J; bases unmatched to any gene: 8. In germline, CDR1 is MNHEY, CDR2 SMNVEV (reference sequence).

This clonotype was recorded a few times. Here the CDR3 reads CSARIPVLAGRYNEQFF. CDR3 DNA: TGCAGTGCTAGAATCCCCGTCCTAGCGGGAAGGTACAATGAGCAGTTCTTC. The gene calls are TRBV20-1 and TRBJ2-1; TRBD2 aligns across 9 bases. The CDR3 is 17 amino acids. Germline loops: CDR1 DFQATT, CDR2 SNEGSKA (reference sequence). With V trimmed by 2 bases and J by 4 bases, 12 bases remained unmatched.

With respect to this clonotype: One junction end disagrees with the germline gene, perhaps due to a read error. The DNA for the CDR3 is TGTGCCAGCAGCTTAGGAGAGGTAATTAGCCCGTACAATAAGCAGTTCTTC. It codes for CASSLGEVISPYNKQFF. This rearrangement joins TRBV11-3 to TRBJ2-1; no definite D call. Germline CDR1 reads SGHNT; CDR2 reads YENEEA. The CDR3 runs 17 residues. Full variable domain (missing parts from reference TRBV11-3 and TRBJ2-1): EAGVVQSPRYKIIEKKQPVAFWCNPISGHNTLYWYLQNLGQGPELLIRYENEEAVDDSQLPKDRFSAERLKGVDSTLKIQPAELGDSAVYLCASSLGEVISPYNKQFFGPGTRLTVL.